These 19 T cell receptor beta chains were all obtained from the same sample, sequenced in a study of Ad26.COV2.S vaccination and SARS-CoV-2 variants. Data came from immunoSEQ multiplex PCR; TCRdb stores just in-frame clones and leaves some out. The table lists hundreds of thousands of clones, 80% to 95% of them singletons. Sample treatment: 19 received Ad26.COV2.S at low or high dose, single or two shots; several received placebo; per-sample allocation not given. Samples were taken on day 63 after the first vaccine or placebo injection. This specimen was peripheral blood, taken in a trial of Ad26.COV2.S vaccine versus placebo. These receptor sequences come from a person between 18 and 60 years old who received the Ad26.COV2.S COVID-19 vaccine or a placebo.

The V gene is TRBV10-2, the J gene TRBJ2-5; the match to TRBD2 covers 7 bases. This CDR3 contains 15 residues. Germline V gene lookup returns CDR1 WSHSY and CDR2 SAAADI. With 5 bases clipped from V and 5 bases from J, the junction kept 11 bases outside the gene matches. The CDR3 sequence is CASSPEGRAWETQYF. Here the CDR3 DNA reads TGCGCCAGCAGTCCCGAGGGGAGGGCCTGGGAGACCCAGTACTTC.

The rearrangement links TRBV24-1 to TRBJ2-7; either TRBD1 or TRBD2 may fit D (5 bases each). Germline V gene data show CDR1 as KGHDR and CDR2 as SFDVKD. This CDR3 has 18 residues. Trimming pared 5 bases from V and 4 bases from J, leaving 26 bases between. The CDR3 nucleotides read TGTGCCACCAGTGTCTTGCTCCCTGTGGGGGTCCGGCTATACGAGCAGTACTTC. Amino acids: CATSVLLPVGVRLYEQYF.

In its sample, this clone was seen once. The J gene is TRBJ1-2, the V gene TRBV10-3; 8 bases align to TRBD1. This CDR3 comprises 15 residues. Per germline, CDR1 ENHRY and CDR2 SYGVKD. Trimming removed 3 bases from V and 7 bases from J; junction bases left unmatched: 10. This CDR3 is CAISDSTGGEVGYTF. CDR3 in DNA: TGTGCCATCAGTGACTCAACAGGGGGTGAGGTTGGCTACACCTTC.

The chain recombines TRBV7-9 with TRBJ1-5; TRBD1 aligns across 10 bases. Trimming at V came to 1 base and at J to 15 bases, leaving 3 bases not matched to a gene. Germline V gives CDR1 SEHNR, CDR2 FQNEAQ (reference sequence). The CDR3 extends over 12 amino acids. The CDR3 bases are TGTGCCAGCAGCTTAGGGGACAGGGGCCCGCATTTT. Translated, it gives CASSLGDRGPHF.

This chain connects TRBV29-1 to TRBJ2-1; 8 bases map to TRBD2. There are 15 residues in the CDR3. CDR1 SQVTM and CDR2 ANQGSEA come from the germline V gene. V lost 7 bases, J lost 2 bases, and 10 bases stayed unmatched. As DNA, the CDR3 is TGCAGCGCCGTCGGGAGGGCCCCCACCTACAATGAGCAGTTCTTC. This encodes CSAVGRAPTYNEQFF.

The CDR3 coding sequence is TGTGCCAGCAGTTTATCTCGAGGAGGGAATGAGCAGTTCTTC. Protein product: CASSLSRGGNEQFF. The chain employs TRBV28 and TRBJ2-1; tentatively, D is TRBD2 (6 bases). The V end was cut by 1 base, the J end by 7 bases, with 11 bases between. Germline CDR1 MDHEN, CDR2 SYDVKM. The CDR3 runs to 14 residues.

This sequence joins TRBV9 and TRBJ1-3; D not certain. Germline V CDR1 and CDR2: SGDLS, YYNGEE. The CDR3 is 15 residues long. The V end lost 0 bases, the J end lost 0 bases, and 7 bases lay between the germline ends. This CDR3 reads CASSVGSVSGNTIYF. The CDR3 DNA follows: TGTGCCAGCAGCGTAGGGTCGGTCTCTGGAAACACCATATATTTT.

The J gene is TRBJ2-1, the V gene TRBV24-1; 12 positions agree with TRBD1. The length of the CDR3 is 18 residues. CDR1 is KGHDR, CDR2 SFDVKD, per germline. J gave up 1 base and V 5 bases, and 8 bases lay outside the gene matches. CDR3 coding DNA: TGTGCCACCAGTGGCCTGGGGACAGGGGGCCGGTCCTACAATGAGCAGTTCTTC. Protein sequence: CATSGLGTGGRSYNEQFF.

The CDR3 DNA sequence: TGTGCCAGCAGTTTATTGGCTAGCGGGCTCTACAATGAGCAGTTCTTC. Translated: CASSLLASGLYNEQFF. This chain connects TRBV27 to TRBJ2-1; 8 bases match TRBD2. V was pared by 1 base and J by 3 bases, with 5 bases of the junction left unmatched. The CDR3 spans 16 residues. Germline V lookup: CDR1 MNHEY, CDR2 SMNVEV (reference sequence).

This clone was observed once. This chain connects TRBV28 to TRBJ1-6; D gene ambiguous. The CDR3 contains 12 residues. Trimming left V 2 bases short and J 8 bases short, with 4 bases between. Per the germline V gene, CDR1 is MDHEN and CDR2 is SYDVKM. CDR3: CASSLSYSPLHF. In nucleotides, the CDR3 is TGTGCCAGCAGTTTAAGCTATTCACCCCTCCACTTT. Full variable domain (missing parts from reference TRBV28 and TRBJ1-6): DVKVTQSSRYLVKRTGEKVFLECVQDMDHENMFWYRQDPGLGLRLIYFSYDVKMKEKGDIPEGYSVSREKKERFSLILESASTNQTSMYLCASSLSYSPLHFGNGTRLTVT.

V and J are TRBV3-1 (or the pseudogene TRBV3-2) and TRBJ1-2; D is perhaps TRBD1 (6 bases). Per the germline V gene, CDR1 is LGHDT and CDR2 is YNNKEL (reference sequence). The ends were cut back, 3 bases at V and 6 bases at J, with 11 bases in the middle. The CDR3 covers 13 residues. DNA of the CDR3: TGTGCCAGCAGCCAGGGGACAAGTAATGGCTACACCTTC. Encoded protein: CASSQGTSNGYTF.

This chain connects TRBV2 to TRBJ1-2, with 7 bases matching TRBD1. CDR3 size: 12 residues. Germline V gives CDR1 SNHLY, CDR2 FYNNEI. V trimming: 7 bases; J trimming: 5 bases; junction bases outside the gene matches: 4. The CDR3 DNA is TGTGCCAGCAATAGACAGGGATATGGCTACACCTTC. This encodes CASNRQGYGYTF.

The chain joins TRBV11-3 to TRBJ2-7, with 9 positions matching TRBD1. The germline CDR1 and CDR2 sequences are SGHNT and YENEEA. Trimming at V came to 2 bases and at J to 3 bases, leaving 5 bases not matched to a gene. The CDR3 consists of 15 residues. The CDR3 DNA is TGTGCCAGCAGCTTACCGTACAGGGGGCACTACGAGCAGTACTTC. Translating gives CASSLPYRGHYEQYF.

This clone has only one observation. This sequence joins TRBV29-1 and TRBJ2-5, with 7 bases aligning to TRBD2. Germline V gene sequence: CDR1 SQVTM, CDR2 ANQGSEA. This CDR3 spans 12 amino acids. The V gene end was trimmed by 6 bases and the J gene end by 4 bases; junction bases not matched to a gene: 5. CDR3 nucleotides: TGCAGCGTGGGACTATCGGGAGAGACCCAGTACTTC. It codes for CSVGLSGETQYF.

This clone was seen just once. The chain joins TRBV7-9 to TRBJ2-4; a possible D gene is TRBD2 (7 bases). The CDR3 has 13 amino acids. Germline CDR1 reads SEHNR; CDR2 reads FQNEAQ (reference sequence). With 1 base removed from V and 8 bases from J, the gap between germline ends came to 9 bases. The CDR3 protein is CASSLGGGDIQYF. The CDR3 bases are TGTGCCAGCAGCTTAGGCGGGGGCGACATTCAGTACTTC.

This clone has just one count. The V and J genes are TRBV7-8 and TRBJ1-5; D is ambiguous. CDR1 is SGHVS and CDR2 is FQNEAQ in the germline V gene. V lost 3 bases and J lost 1, with 10 bases in between. The CDR3 loop spans 15 amino acids. The CDR3 here is CASSFGVVSNQPQHF. CDR3 coding DNA: TGTGCCAGCAGCTTTGGGGTGGTAAGCAATCAGCCCCAGCATTTT.

This chain links TRBV27 with TRBJ2-3, with 7 bases lining up with TRBD1. J gave up 2 bases and V 5 bases, and 7 bases lay outside the gene matches. The CDR3 is made up of 15 amino acids. In germline, CDR1 is MNHEY, CDR2 SMNVEV (reference sequence). CDR3 nucleotide sequence: TGTGCCAGCAGTCCCCCGGGACAGAACACAGATACGCAGTATTTT. The encoded protein is CASSPPGQNTDTQYF.

The chain links TRBV28 to TRBJ1-4, with D unclear. Germline V gene data show CDR1 as MDHEN and CDR2 as SYDVKM. Trimming pared 4 bases from V and 7 bases from J, leaving 16 bases between. The CDR3 covers 15 residues. CDR3 sequence reads: CASSSPPRLSEKLFF. The CDR3 bases are TGTGCCAGCAGTTCGCCCCCTCGCCTCAGTGAAAAACTGTTTTTT.

The CDR3, as DNA: TGTGCCAGCTCACCCACGGCGCGGGGAATTGATGGCTACACCTTC. Translating it yields CASSPTARGIDGYTF. The chain recombines TRBV18 with TRBJ1-2; D unclear. The CDR3 loop spans 15 amino acids. V was shortened by 3 bases and J by 6 bases, with 17 bases between the two germline ends. Germline loops: CDR1 KGHSH, CDR2 LQKENI.